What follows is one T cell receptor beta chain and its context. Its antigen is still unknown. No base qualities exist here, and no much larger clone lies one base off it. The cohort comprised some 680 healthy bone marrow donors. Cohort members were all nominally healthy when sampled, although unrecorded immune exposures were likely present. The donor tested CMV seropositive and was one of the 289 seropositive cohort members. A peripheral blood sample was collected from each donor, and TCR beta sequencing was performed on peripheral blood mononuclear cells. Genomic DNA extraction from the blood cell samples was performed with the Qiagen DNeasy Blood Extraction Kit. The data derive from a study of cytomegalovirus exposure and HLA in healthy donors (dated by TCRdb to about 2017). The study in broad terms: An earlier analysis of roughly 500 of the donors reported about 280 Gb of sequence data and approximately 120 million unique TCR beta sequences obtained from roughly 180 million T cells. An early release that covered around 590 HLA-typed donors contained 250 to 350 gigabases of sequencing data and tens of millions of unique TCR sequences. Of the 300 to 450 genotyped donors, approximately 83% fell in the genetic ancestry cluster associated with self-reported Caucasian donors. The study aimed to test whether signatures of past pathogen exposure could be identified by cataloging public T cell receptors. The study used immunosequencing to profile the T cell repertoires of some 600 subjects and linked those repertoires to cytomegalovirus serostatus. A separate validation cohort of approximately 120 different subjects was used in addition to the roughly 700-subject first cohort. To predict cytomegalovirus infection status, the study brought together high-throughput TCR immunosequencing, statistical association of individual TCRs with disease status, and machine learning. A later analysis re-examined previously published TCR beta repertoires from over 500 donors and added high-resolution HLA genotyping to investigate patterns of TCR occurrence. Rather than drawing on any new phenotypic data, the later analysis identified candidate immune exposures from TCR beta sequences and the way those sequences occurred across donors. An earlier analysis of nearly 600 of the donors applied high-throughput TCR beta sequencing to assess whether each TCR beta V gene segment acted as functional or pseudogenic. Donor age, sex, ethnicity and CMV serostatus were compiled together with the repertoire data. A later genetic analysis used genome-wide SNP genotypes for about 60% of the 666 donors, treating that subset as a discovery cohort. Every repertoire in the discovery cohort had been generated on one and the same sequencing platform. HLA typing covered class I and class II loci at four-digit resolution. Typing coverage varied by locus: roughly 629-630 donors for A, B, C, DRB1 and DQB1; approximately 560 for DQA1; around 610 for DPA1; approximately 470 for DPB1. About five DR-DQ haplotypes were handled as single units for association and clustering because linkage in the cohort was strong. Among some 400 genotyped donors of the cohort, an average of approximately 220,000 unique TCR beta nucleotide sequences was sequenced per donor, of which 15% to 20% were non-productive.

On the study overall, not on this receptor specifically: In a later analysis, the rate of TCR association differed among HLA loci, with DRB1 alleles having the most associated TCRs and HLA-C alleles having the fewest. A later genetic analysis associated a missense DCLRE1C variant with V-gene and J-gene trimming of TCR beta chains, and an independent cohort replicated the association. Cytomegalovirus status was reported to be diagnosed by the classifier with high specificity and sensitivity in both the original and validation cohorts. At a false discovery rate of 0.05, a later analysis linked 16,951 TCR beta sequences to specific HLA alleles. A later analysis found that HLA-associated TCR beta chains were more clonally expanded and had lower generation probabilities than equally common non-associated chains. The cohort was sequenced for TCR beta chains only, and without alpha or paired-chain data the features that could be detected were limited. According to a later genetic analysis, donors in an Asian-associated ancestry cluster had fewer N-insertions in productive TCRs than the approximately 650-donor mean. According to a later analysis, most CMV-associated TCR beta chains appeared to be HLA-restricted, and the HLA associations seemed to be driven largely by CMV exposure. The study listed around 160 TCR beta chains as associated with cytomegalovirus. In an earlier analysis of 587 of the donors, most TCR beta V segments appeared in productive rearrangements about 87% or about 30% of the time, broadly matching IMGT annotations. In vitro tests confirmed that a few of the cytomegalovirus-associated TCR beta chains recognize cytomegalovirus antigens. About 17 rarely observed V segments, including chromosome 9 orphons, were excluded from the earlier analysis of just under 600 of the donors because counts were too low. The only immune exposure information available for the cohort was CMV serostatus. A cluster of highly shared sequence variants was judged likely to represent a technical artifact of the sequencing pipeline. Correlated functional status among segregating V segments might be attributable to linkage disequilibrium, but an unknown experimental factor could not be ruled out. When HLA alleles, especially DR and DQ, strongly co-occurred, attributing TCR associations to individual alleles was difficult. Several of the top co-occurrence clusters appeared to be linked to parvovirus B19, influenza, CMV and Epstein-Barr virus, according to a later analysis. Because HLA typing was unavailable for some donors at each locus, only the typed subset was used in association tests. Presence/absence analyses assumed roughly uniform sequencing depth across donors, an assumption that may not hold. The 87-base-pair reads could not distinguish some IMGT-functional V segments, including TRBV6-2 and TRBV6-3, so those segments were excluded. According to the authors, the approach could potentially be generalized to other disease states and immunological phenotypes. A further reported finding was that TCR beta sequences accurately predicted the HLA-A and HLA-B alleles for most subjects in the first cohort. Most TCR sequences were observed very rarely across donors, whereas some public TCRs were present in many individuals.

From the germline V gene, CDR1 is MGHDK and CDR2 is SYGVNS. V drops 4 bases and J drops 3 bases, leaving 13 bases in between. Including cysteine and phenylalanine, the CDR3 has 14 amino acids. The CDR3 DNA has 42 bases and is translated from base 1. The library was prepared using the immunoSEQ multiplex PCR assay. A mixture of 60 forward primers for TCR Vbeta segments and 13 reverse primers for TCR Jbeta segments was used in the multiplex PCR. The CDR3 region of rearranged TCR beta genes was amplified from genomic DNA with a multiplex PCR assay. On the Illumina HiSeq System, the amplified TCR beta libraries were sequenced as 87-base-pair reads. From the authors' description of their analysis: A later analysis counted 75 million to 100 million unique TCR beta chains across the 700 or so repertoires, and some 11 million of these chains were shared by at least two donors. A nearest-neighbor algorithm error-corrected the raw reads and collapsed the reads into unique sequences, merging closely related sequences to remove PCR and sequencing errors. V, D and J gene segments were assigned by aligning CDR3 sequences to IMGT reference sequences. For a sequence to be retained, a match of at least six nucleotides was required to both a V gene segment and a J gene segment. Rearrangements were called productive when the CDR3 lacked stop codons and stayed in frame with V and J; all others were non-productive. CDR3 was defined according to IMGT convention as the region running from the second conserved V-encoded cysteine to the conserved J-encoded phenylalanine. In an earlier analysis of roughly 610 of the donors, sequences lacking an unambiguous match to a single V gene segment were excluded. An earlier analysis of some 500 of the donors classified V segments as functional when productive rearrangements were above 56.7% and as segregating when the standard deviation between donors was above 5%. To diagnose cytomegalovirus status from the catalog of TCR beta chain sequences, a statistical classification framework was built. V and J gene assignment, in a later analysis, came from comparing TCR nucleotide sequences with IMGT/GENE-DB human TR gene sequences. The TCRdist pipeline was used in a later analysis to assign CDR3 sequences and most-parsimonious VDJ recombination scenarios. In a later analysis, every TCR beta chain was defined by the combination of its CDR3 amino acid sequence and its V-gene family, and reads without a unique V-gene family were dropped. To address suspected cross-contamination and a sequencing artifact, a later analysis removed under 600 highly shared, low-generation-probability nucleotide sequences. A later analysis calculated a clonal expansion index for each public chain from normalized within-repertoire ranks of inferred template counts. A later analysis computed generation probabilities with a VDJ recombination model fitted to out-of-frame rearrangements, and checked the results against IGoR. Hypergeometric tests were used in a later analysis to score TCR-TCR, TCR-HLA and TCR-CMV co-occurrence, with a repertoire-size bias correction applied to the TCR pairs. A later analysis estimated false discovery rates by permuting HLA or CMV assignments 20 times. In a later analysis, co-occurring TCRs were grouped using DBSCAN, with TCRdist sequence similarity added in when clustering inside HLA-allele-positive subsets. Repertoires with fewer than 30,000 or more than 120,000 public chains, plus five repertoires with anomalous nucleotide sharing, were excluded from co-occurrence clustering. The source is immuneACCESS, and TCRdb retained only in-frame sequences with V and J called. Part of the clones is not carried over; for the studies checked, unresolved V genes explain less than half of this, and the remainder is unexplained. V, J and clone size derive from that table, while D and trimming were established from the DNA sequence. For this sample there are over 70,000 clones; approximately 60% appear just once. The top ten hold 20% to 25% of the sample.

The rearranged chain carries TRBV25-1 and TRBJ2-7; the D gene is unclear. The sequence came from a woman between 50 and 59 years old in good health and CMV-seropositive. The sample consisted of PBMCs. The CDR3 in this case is CASSGRHRIYEQYF. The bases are TGTGCCAGCAGTGGGCGGCACCGGATCTACGAGCAGTACTTC.